The clone carrying this T cell receptor beta chain was counted at least ten times. This record comes from a study of T-cell reconstitution after alpha-beta-depleted transplantation in children. Germline values: CDR1 LGHNT, CDR2 FRNRAP. Trimming removed 5 bases from V and 4 bases from J; junction bases left unmatched: 10. This CDR3 has 16 amino acids. Molecular barcoding with unique molecular identifiers was used for the TCRbeta library. In TCRdb, the PCR reads were re-called with MiXCR into one record per CDR3 protein. The data show around 800,000 distinct CDR3 sequences, with roughly 15% seen just once and about 5% held by the top ten.

The rearrangement uses TRBV12-5 and TRBJ2-5; 10 positions match TRBD2. The starting material was PBMCs, mostly from graft donor cells, obtained 360 days after TCRalphabeta/CD19-depleted stem cell transplant. The source of this sequence is a male patient between 10 and 17 years old who had a stem cell transplant for acute lymphoblastic leukemia, so the T cells may come from the graft donor. The CDR3 sequence is CASGPGSGRVGETQYF. The CDR3 nucleotides are TGTGCTAGTGGTCCGGGGAGCGGGAGGGTAGGAGAGACCCAGTACTTC.